One sample yielded the 16 T cell receptor beta chains listed below, sequenced in a study of blood T cell repertoires in COVID-19. Profiling relied on immunoSEQ multiplex PCR, and the TCRdb table lists in-frame clones only, not all of them. Of roughly 300,000 clones in the sample, 80% to 90% were seen once. Material: PBMCs or T cells enriched from blood (not recorded which). All receptors come from a woman in her thirties or forties with acute COVID-19.

CDR3 amino acids: CASRGQATNEKLFF. The DNA of the CDR3 is TGCGCCAGCAGGGGACAGGCAACTAATGAAAAACTGTTTTTT. The chain couples TRBV5-1 to TRBJ1-4; 8 bases are a match to TRBD1. The germline V gene encodes CDR1 SGHRS and CDR2 YFSETQ. V lost 5 bases, J lost 0 bases, and 0 bases stayed unmatched. The CDR3 is 14 residues long.

This chain connects TRBV21-1 to TRBJ1-4; the table assigns TRBD1, which was not confirmed against the DNA. TRBV21-1 is classified as a pseudogene. The CDR3 runs to 17 residues. The CDR3 DNA reads as TGTGCCAGCAGGAAGACGGGGGGACAGGGTTCGTGTGTAAAACTGTTTTTT. Encoded protein: CASRKTGGQGSCVKLFF.

The V call is TRBV5-4, the J call TRBJ1-1; possibly TRBD1 for D (6 bases). The V and J ends lost 6 bases and 4 bases respectively, with 16 bases between them. This CDR3 is 14 amino acids long. Germline values: CDR1 SGHNT, CDR2 YYREEE (reference sequence). The CDR3 nucleotides read TGTGCCAGCACCCTACAGGGTCCCGGCACTGAAGCTTTCTTT. Protein sequence: CASTLQGPGTEAFF.

This rearrangement joins TRBV25-1 to TRBJ1-2; the D gene is possibly TRBD1 (5 bases). V gave up 5 bases and J gave up 2 bases, with 9 bases separating them. Germline loops: CDR1 MGHDK, CDR2 SYGVNS. CDR3 size: 13 residues. The CDR3 DNA follows: TGTGCCAGCAGTTGGGGCAGAAACTATGGCTACACCTTC. It yields the protein CASSWGRNYGYTF.

The sample holds one count of this clone. The chain links TRBV7-5 to TRBJ2-6; TRBD1 is the table's D call and was not checked against the DNA. TRBV7-5 is deemed a pseudogene. The CDR3 contains 20 residues. The CDR3 spells CARSFTPGTGGGAGANVLTF. Written as DNA, the CDR3 is TGTGCCAGAAGCTTCACCCCCGGGACAGGGGGAGGGGCTGGGGCCAACGTCCTGACTTTC.

This clone has more than one count but fewer than ten. The chain recombines TRBV18 with TRBJ2-7; D is uncertain. The CDR3 has 14 residues. V dropped 4 bases and J dropped 2 bases, with 12 bases sitting between them. The germline V gene has CDR1 KGHSH and CDR2 LQKENI. The CDR3 is CASSLGAVTYEQYF. The CDR3, as DNA: TGTGCCAGCTCACTGGGTGCGGTGACCTACGAGCAGTACTTC.

The genes are TRBV4-2 and TRBJ2-1, with 11 bases matching TRBD2. The CDR3 spans 15 residues. Germline V gene data show CDR1 as LGHNA and CDR2 as YNFKEQ. V dropped 3 bases and J dropped 6; count of bases not matched to a gene: 4. The CDR3 sequence is CASSHTSGSINEQFF. The CDR3 DNA reads as TGTGCCAGCAGCCACACTAGCGGGAGTATCAATGAGCAGTTCTTC.

The V and J genes are TRBV11-3 and TRBJ1-1; D call uncertain. The CDR3 covers 14 residues. V was clipped by 0 bases and J by 3 bases, with 8 bases between them. Germline-derived CDR1 and CDR2 are SGHNT and YENEEA. The CDR3 region has the DNA TGTGCCAGCAGCTTAGAAGGTAGCCACACTGAAGCTTTCTTT. This translates into CASSLEGSHTEAFF. Supplemented by reference TRBV11-3 and TRBJ1-1, the full variable domain reads EAGVVQSPRYKIIEKKQPVAFWCNPISGHNTLYWYLQNLGQGPELLIRYENEEAVDDSQLPKDRFSAERLKGVDSTLKIQPAELGDSAVYLCASSLEGSHTEAFFGQGTRLTVV.

The chain has TRBV11-2 and TRBJ2-7; 9 bases line up with TRBD2. Germline-derived CDR1 and CDR2 are SGHAT and FQNNGV. The CDR3 sequence is 16 residues long. V was clipped by 2 bases and J by 2 bases; unmatched bases: 7. CDR3 in amino acids: CASSLLAPSGTYEQYF. The CDR3 DNA reads as TGTGCCAGCAGCTTACTCGCGCCTAGCGGGACCTACGAGCAGTACTTC.

This chain uses TRBV6-2 or TRBV6-3 with TRBJ2-6; possible D gene TRBD1, 6 bases. The CDR3 is made up of 17 amino acids. CDR1 MNHEY and CDR2 SVGEGT come from the germline V gene. Trimming pared 2 bases from V and 1 base from J, leaving 12 bases between. The CDR3 DNA sequence: TGTGCCAGCAGTTACAGGACAGTCATTTCTGGGGCCAACGTCCTGACTTTC. It is translated as CASSYRTVISGANVLTF.

This CDR3 is CASSLCLPAGGGMICQPQHF. DNA for the CDR3: TGTGCCAGCAGTTTATGCCTTCCGGCGGGAGGGGGGATGATTTGTCAGCCCCAGCATTTT. V usage is TRBV28 and J usage is TRBJ1-5; weak D call: TRBD1 (6 bases). Germline V gives CDR1 MDHEN, CDR2 SYDVKM. The CDR3 consists of 20 residues. Trimming took 0 bases from V and 6 from J, leaving 27 bases between them.

This chain links TRBV5-1 with TRBJ1-6; 9 bases map to TRBD1. This CDR3 has 15 amino acids. V shed 0 bases, J shed 9 bases, and the junction held 4 bases outside the gene matches. Germline V gene lookup returns CDR1 SGHRS and CDR2 YFSETQ. As DNA, the CDR3 is TGCGCCAGCAGCTTGGGGGACAGGGACATTTCACCCCTCCACTTT. Translated, it gives CASSLGDRDISPLHF.

The table lists this clone with a count of one. The CDR3 nucleotides are TGTGCCAGCAGCTTAGCTTGGGACTCCTCGCAGCCCCAGCATTTT. Its translation: CASSLAWDSSQPQHF. The chain employs TRBV7-2 and TRBJ1-5; possible D gene TRBD1, 5 bases. V was trimmed by 0 bases and J by 7 bases, leaving 13 bases between them. Looked up from germline, CDR1 is SGHTA and CDR2 is FQGNSA. This CDR3 is 15 amino acids long.

This clone appeared once. The rearrangement joins TRBV10-3 to TRBJ2-5; 11 nucleotides align to TRBD2. The CDR3 has 20 amino acids. In germline, CDR1 is ENHRY, CDR2 SYGVKD. V shed 0 bases, J shed 0 bases, and the junction held 12 bases outside the gene matches. The CDR3: CAISESWGLLTSGDQETQYF. For the CDR3, the DNA is TGTGCCATCAGTGAGTCCTGGGGCCTATTGACTAGCGGGGACCAAGAGACCCAGTACTTC.

The chain couples TRBV7-9 to TRBJ1-1; 7 bases are shared with TRBD1. The CDR3 extends over 14 amino acids. The germline V gene has CDR1 SEHNR and CDR2 FQNEAQ (reference sequence). V lost 5 bases to trimming and J lost 2 bases; unmatched junction nucleotides: 5. This CDR3 is CASSHDRDNTEAFF. For the CDR3, the DNA is TGTGCCAGCAGCCACGACAGGGATAACACTGAAGCTTTCTTT.

The rearrangement links TRBV6-2 or TRBV6-3 to TRBJ2-7; 7 nucleotides match TRBD2. V was clipped by 3 bases and J by 7 bases; unmatched bases: 9. This CDR3 spans 14 amino acids. Germline values: CDR1 MNHEY, CDR2 SVGEGT. In DNA, the CDR3 is TGTGCCAGCAGTTATTGGGGAGGGCTCGAAGAGCAGTACTTC. Residues: CASSYWGGLEEQYF.